This note documents a single TCR beta chain sequence. Its antigen is undetermined. This entry is derived from a study of cytomegalovirus exposure and HLA in healthy donors. Whole-study results and caveats: The study flagged fewer than 200 TCR beta chains as cytomegalovirus-associated.

It was the roughly 130-subject validation cohort, separate from the roughly 700-subject first cohort, to which the donors belonged. CDR3 size: 15 residues. Germline loops: CDR1 ENHRY, CDR2 SYGVKD. Trimming pared 5 bases from V and 3 bases from J, leaving 17 bases between. The assay was immunoSEQ multiplex PCR, and TCRdb's table has in-frame clones only and misses some. The sample includes around 250,000 clones, about 90% seen only once; the top ten take 2.5% to 3.5%. This receptor was obtained from a woman aged 30 to 39 in good health and CMV-seronegative. Sequencing was done on a sample of PBMCs. The chain combines TRBV10-3 with TRBJ2-7, with D uncertain. The CDR3 DNA reads TGTGCCATCAGTAAGAACACCGGCATTCTCTACGAGCAGTACTTC. Protein sequence: CAISKNTGILYEQYF.